These 17 T cell receptor beta chains share one sample of origin, sequenced in a study of blood T cell repertoires in COVID-19. Generated by immunoSEQ multiplex PCR, the TCRdb table keeps only in-frame clones and is missing some. Of about 230,000 clones in the sample, 65% to 90% were seen once. The sequenced sample consisted of peripheral blood. The receptors were sampled from a man aged 50 to 60 with COVID-19, enrolled during active disease.

V and J are TRBV2 and TRBJ2-1, with TRBD1 identical over 9 bases. CDR3 length equals 13 residues. Germline CDR1 and CDR2: SNHLY and FYNNEI. Trimming took 3 bases from V and 13 from J; bases not matched to a gene: 7. For the CDR3, the DNA is TGTGCCAGCAGTGATCCTAGGGACAGGGAACAGTTCTTC. Protein: CASSDPRDREQFF.

This clone appeared a single time. J is TRBJ1-1 and V is TRBV29-1; TRBD1 is a possible D gene (5 bases). V lost 6 bases and J 6 bases, leaving 17 bases between the germline ends. CDR3 length equals 13 residues. Germline V gives CDR1 SQVTM, CDR2 ANQGSEA. The CDR3 DNA reads as TGCAGCGTGGGGGGACGCCTTAAGGCTGAAGCTTTCTTT. Translated: CSVGGRLKAEAFF.

This clone has just a few counts. This sequence joins TRBV5-1 and TRBJ2-5, with 9 bases matching TRBD1. Germline CDR1 reads SGHRS; CDR2 reads YFSETQ. Trimming took 4 bases from V and 1 from J; bases not matched to a gene: 8. The CDR3 runs to 16 residues. This CDR3 reads CASSASGQGGQETQYF. CDR3 nucleotides: TGCGCCAGCAGCGCGTCGGGACAGGGCGGCCAAGAGACCCAGTACTTC.

This chain uses TRBV7-9 with TRBJ1-6; D possibly corresponds to TRBD1 (5 bases). The V gene lost 3 bases and the J gene lost 10 bases, with 10 bases spanning the gap. Germline CDR1 is SEHNR and CDR2 is FQNEAQ (reference sequence). This CDR3 spans 13 amino acids. The CDR3: CASSLGQGSPLHF. CDR3 nucleotide sequence: TGTGCCAGCAGCTTGGGTCAGGGATCACCCCTCCACTTT.

V is TRBV11-2 and J is TRBJ2-6; no definite D call. CDR3 length: 17 residues. CDR1 is SGHAT, CDR2 FQNNGV, per germline. V was trimmed by 7 bases and J by 0 bases, leaving 16 bases between them. In DNA form, the CDR3 reads TGTGCCAGCAACCCCGTAAGAGCCCCCTCTGGGGCCAACGTCCTGACTTTC. Its protein is CASNPVRAPSGANVLTF. The full variable domain, in which reference TRBV11-2 and TRBJ2-6 provide the parts outside the CDR3, is EAGVAQSPRYKIIEKRQSVAFWCNPISGHATLYWYQQILGQGPKLLIQFQNNGVVDDSQLPKDRFSAERLKGVDSTLKIQPAKLEDSAVYLCASNPVRAPSGANVLTFGAGSRLTVL.

The J gene is TRBJ2-2, the V gene TRBV21-1; the table calls TRBD1, which could not be checked here. TRBV21-1 is classified as a pseudogene. The CDR3 runs to 16 residues. The CDR3 region is CASSKRSGRGAGELFF. The CDR3 DNA sequence: TGTGCCAGCAGCAAACGGTCCGGCAGGGGTGCCGGGGAGCTGTTTTTT.

CDR3 nucleotides: TGTGCCAGCAGTGAAAGGGGTACGGGCTATGGCTACACCTTC. Protein sequence: CASSERGTGYGYTF. The rearrangement uses TRBV25-1 and TRBJ1-2, with a possible D match to TRBD1 (5 bases). CDR3 length: 14 amino acids. Germline V gene sequence: CDR1 MGHDK, CDR2 SYGVNS. V was trimmed by 2 bases and J by 4 bases, leaving 11 bases between them.

This chain connects TRBV9 to TRBJ2-1, with 7 nucleotides matching TRBD1. CDR3 length: 15 amino acids. Looked up from germline, CDR1 is SGDLS and CDR2 is YYNGEE. Trimming at V came to 2 bases and at J to 0 bases, leaving 2 bases not matched to a gene. CDR3 sequence reads: CASSVTGSSYNEQFF. The CDR3 coding sequence is TGTGCCAGCAGCGTGACAGGGAGCTCCTACAATGAGCAGTTCTTC. The full variable domain, completed using reference TRBV9 and TRBJ2-1, is DSGVTQTPKHLITATGQRVTLRCSPRSGDLSVYWYQQSLDQGLQFLIQYYNGEERAKGNILERFSAQQFPDLHSELNLSSLELGDSALYFCASSVTGSSYNEQFFGPGTRLTVL.

The chain links TRBV28 to TRBJ1-3; the match to TRBD1 covers 10 bases. The germline V gene encodes CDR1 MDHEN and CDR2 SYDVKM. With V trimmed by 4 bases and J by 3 bases, 6 bases remained unmatched. This CDR3 spans 16 amino acids. CDR3 nucleotides: TGTGCCAGCAGTTCAGGGACAGGGGAACGTGGAAACACCATATATTTT. It specifies CASSSGTGERGNTIYF.

The gene calls are TRBV27 and TRBJ2-7; possible D gene TRBD1, 5 bases. This CDR3 is 14 amino acids long. The V gene's germline CDR1 is MNHEY and CDR2 SMNVEV (reference sequence). V lost 6 bases to trimming and J lost 4 bases, with 16 bases between them. CDR3 coding DNA: TGTGCCAGCAGACCCCTCGCGTCAGGGTACGAGCAGTACTTC. This translates into CASRPLASGYEQYF.

CDR3 residues: CASRPGRENEKLFF. The CDR3 DNA sequence: TGCGCCAGCAGGCCGGGACGGGAGAATGAAAAACTGTTTTTT. The V gene is TRBV5-1, the J gene TRBJ1-4, with D tentatively TRBD1 (5 bases). The CDR3 extends over 14 amino acids. Per the germline V gene, CDR1 is SGHRS and CDR2 is YFSETQ. V lost 5 bases to trimming and J lost 5 bases, with 13 bases between them.

This chain links TRBV4-3 with TRBJ1-2; D is unresolved. V was pared by 1 base and J by 2 bases, with 11 bases between. Looked up from germline, CDR1 is LGHNA and CDR2 is YSLEER. This CDR3 contains 15 residues. CDR3 coding DNA: TGCGCCAGCAGCCAAGTAGGCAGGCTCAACTATGGCTACACCTTC. Translated, it gives CASSQVGRLNYGYTF.

V is TRBV19 and J is TRBJ1-1; D is perhaps TRBD1 (6 bases). Trimming stripped 1 base from V and 2 bases from J, with 8 bases between. Germline CDR1 reads LNHDA; CDR2 reads SQIVND (reference sequence). The CDR3 contains 14 residues. The CDR3 sequence: CASSIGTDNTEAFF. The CDR3 nucleotides read TGTGCCAGTAGTATAGGGACAGACAACACTGAAGCTTTCTTT.

The chain joins TRBV4-2 to TRBJ1-2, with D perhaps TRBD1 (5 bases). Germline V gene lookup returns CDR1 LGHNA and CDR2 YNFKEQ. The CDR3 has 14 residues. Trimming took 0 bases from V and 3 from J, leaving 8 bases between them. The CDR3 here is CASSQDKGYYGYTF. The CDR3 bases are TGTGCCAGCAGCCAAGATAAGGGGTACTATGGCTACACCTTC.

This clone has just one count. This chain uses TRBV7-2 with TRBJ2-1; D is uncertain. The germline V gene encodes CDR1 SGHTA and CDR2 FQGNSA. Trimming stripped 5 bases from V and 4 bases from J, with 15 bases between. The CDR3 is 15 amino acids. The CDR3 reads CASSKTSWSYNEQFF. The CDR3 coding sequence is TGTGCCAGCAGCAAAACGTCTTGGAGTTACAATGAGCAGTTCTTC.

J is TRBJ2-1 and V is TRBV10-3; the D gene is possibly TRBD2 (7 bases). The ends were cut back, 4 bases at V and 10 bases at J, with 23 bases in the middle. This CDR3 is built from 16 residues. Germline V gene sequence: CDR1 ENHRY, CDR2 SYGVKD. The CDR3 coding sequence is TGTGCCATCAGTGGGGGGGGCGGGAGCAACTCCGGGGAGCAGTTCTTC. This encodes CAISGGGGSNSGEQFF.

The V and J genes are TRBV6-5 and TRBJ2-7, with 8 nucleotides matching TRBD1. The CDR3 has 16 residues. From germline, CDR1 is MNHEY and CDR2 SVGAGI. The J segment lost 6 bases and the V segment lost 1 base, leaving 11 bases of the junction unmatched. CDR3 sequence: CASSYFLGRGLLEQYF. Here the CDR3 DNA reads TGTGCCAGCAGTTACTTTTTGGGCAGGGGGCTCCTCGAGCAGTACTTC.